What follows are 21 T cell receptor beta chains derived from one specimen sequenced in a study of response to subunit inactivated influenza vaccine. TCRdb processed the RT-PCR reads anew with MiXCR; each CDR3 protein has one entry. The data show roughly 500,000 distinct CDR3 sequences, 16% seen once. The sequencing used CD4+ T cells sorted from PBMCs, collected less than 30 months after vaccination. The origin of the receptors is a man between 50 and 70 years old who received an inactivated influenza vaccine.

This clonotype was picked up many times. The rearrangement joins TRBV18 to TRBJ2-5; D assignment may be TRBD1 or TRBD2 (6 bases each). The CDR3 sequence is 15 residues long. The V end was cut by 8 bases, the J end by 3 bases, with 19 bases between. CDR1 is KGHSH and CDR2 is LQKENI in the germline V gene. The CDR3: CASKRLVGTKETQYF. The CDR3, as DNA: TGTGCCAGCAAACGACTAGTCGGGACAAAAGAGACCCAGTACTTC.

The CDR3 DNA is TGTGCCAGCAGCTTTAGGGGCGGGGACGAGCAGTACTTC. Its translation is CASSFRGGDEQYF. This sequence joins TRBV7-3 and TRBJ2-7, with D possibly matching TRBD2 (6 bases). Trimming pared 3 bases from V and 5 bases from J, leaving 11 bases between. Germline V gene sequence: CDR1 SGHTA, CDR2 FQGTGA. The CDR3 consists of 13 residues. The full variable domain, completed using reference TRBV7-3 and TRBJ2-7, is GAGVSQTPSNKVTEKGKYVELRCDPISGHTALYWYRQSLGQGPEFLIYFQGTGAADDSGLPNDRFFAVRPEGSVSTLKIQRTERGDSAVYLCASSFRGGDEQYFGPGTRLTVT.

The rearrangement uses TRBV29-1 and TRBJ2-1; D is possibly TRBD1 (5 bases). Germline V lookup: CDR1 SQVTM, CDR2 ANQGSEA. The germline V and J ends were trimmed by 3 bases and 6 bases, with 9 bases remaining between them. The CDR3 loop spans 12 amino acids. The CDR3 DNA follows: TGCAGCGTTGAGCAGGGAAGCAATGAGCAGTTCTTC. Translation gives CSVEQGSNEQFF.

V usage is TRBV24-1 and J usage is TRBJ2-5, with D perhaps matching TRBD1 (6 bases). Looked up from germline, CDR1 is KGHDR and CDR2 is SFDVKD. The CDR3 spans 13 residues. V lost 6 bases and J 2 bases, leaving 9 bases between the germline ends. DNA of the CDR3: TGTGCCACCAGTCAAGGGGGACAAGAGACCCAGTACTTC. This encodes CATSQGGQETQYF.

This chain connects TRBV20-1 to TRBJ2-1, with 15 bases identical to TRBD2. CDR3 length: 16 amino acids. Germline values: CDR1 DFQATT, CDR2 SNEGSKA (reference sequence). V lost 1 base to trimming and J lost 9 bases; unmatched junction nucleotides: 7. CDR3 in DNA: TGCAGTGCTAGAGTCAGGACTAGCGGGAGGGCCCTTGAGCAGTTCTTC. Amino acids: CSARVRTSGRALEQFF.

The V call is TRBV7-2, the J call TRBJ1-4; 8 bases are shared with TRBD1. The length of the CDR3 is 17 residues. Germline CDR1 reads SGHTA; CDR2 reads FQGNSA. J lost 2 bases, V lost 0 bases, and 5 bases had no gene match. CDR3 coding DNA: TGTGCCAGCAGCTTAGCACAGGGGGTATCTACTAATGAAAAACTGTTTTTT. Translated: CASSLAQGVSTNEKLFF. Using reference TRBV7-2 and TRBJ1-4 for the parts outside the CDR3, the full variable domain is GAGVSQSPSNKVTEKGKDVELRCDPISGHTALYWYRQSLGQGLEFLIYFQGNSAPDKSGLPSDRFSAERTGGSVSTLTIQRTQQEDSAVYLCASSLAQGVSTNEKLFFGSGTQLSVL.

The J gene is TRBJ1-3, the V gene TRBV7-2, with D unclear. The CDR3 is 12 residues long. Germline V gene lookup returns CDR1 SGHTA and CDR2 FQGNSA. Between the trimmed V and J ends, which lost 3 bases and 8 bases, there was a span of 8 bases. The CDR3 spells CASSLDAYTIYF. DNA of the CDR3: TGTGCCAGCAGCTTGGACGCTTACACCATATATTTT.

The gene calls are TRBV7-9 and TRBJ2-1; D unclear. Germline V lookup: CDR1 SEHNR, CDR2 FQNEAQ (reference sequence). The CDR3 has 16 amino acids. With 3 bases removed from V and 0 bases from J, the gap between germline ends came to 12 bases. The CDR3 region has the DNA TGTGCCAGCAGCTTCGCAGGACGGAGCTCCTACAATGAGCAGTTCTTC. This gives the protein CASSFAGRSSYNEQFF.

This clonotype was picked up many times. J is TRBJ2-5 and V is TRBV5-1; either TRBD1 or TRBD2 may fit D (5 bases each). Germline CDR1 and CDR2: SGHRS and YFSETQ. There are 13 residues in the CDR3. Trimming removed 0 bases from V and 3 bases from J, with 6 bases in between. The CDR3 loop is CASSLVGEETQYF. In DNA form, the CDR3 reads TGCGCCAGCAGCTTGGTGGGGGAAGAGACCCAGTACTTC.

This clonotype was detected a few times. The V gene is TRBV5-1, the J gene TRBJ2-1; D unresolved. Trimming removed 0 bases at V and 8 bases at J, with 12 bases between. Germline V lookup: CDR1 SGHRS, CDR2 YFSETQ. CDR3 size: 14 residues. The CDR3 loop reads CASSLEEGSYEQFF. CDR3 nucleotides: TGCGCCAGCAGCTTGGAGGAAGGGTCCTATGAGCAGTTCTTC. Variable domain in full (rest from reference TRBV5-1 and TRBJ2-1): KAGVTQTPRYLIKTRGQQVTLSCSPISGHRSVSWYQQTPGQGLQFLFEYFSETQRNKGNFPGRFSGRQFSNSRSEMNVSTLELGDSALYLCASSLEEGSYEQFFGPGTRLTVL.

The genes are TRBV7-9 and TRBJ1-5, with D unclear. In germline, CDR1 is SEHNR, CDR2 FQNEAQ (reference sequence). Between the trimmed V and J ends, which lost 2 bases and 4 bases, there was a span of 9 bases. CDR3 length equals 14 residues. The chain's CDR3 is CASSLSVTNQPQHF. CDR3 in DNA: TGTGCCAGCAGCTTAAGCGTTACTAATCAGCCCCAGCATTTT.

Concerning this clonotype: A much bigger clone sits one base away, suggesting this may be a read error. The gene calls are TRBV18 and TRBJ2-1, with 8 bases that match TRBD2. CDR1 KGHSH and CDR2 LQKENI come from the germline V gene. The CDR3 is made up of 15 amino acids. The V gene end was trimmed by 3 bases and the J gene end by 7 bases; junction bases not matched to a gene: 8. CDR3 DNA sequence: TGTGCCAGCTCACCGGAACTAGCGGAGCGGAATGAGCAGTTCTTC. This sequence encodes CASSPELAERNEQFF.

The CDR3 loop reads CASSHFTRQAGTGELFF. CDR3 sequence (DNA): TGTGCCAGCAGCCATTTTACGCGACAAGCCGGAACCGGGGAGCTGTTTTTT. The rearrangement links TRBV3-1 to TRBJ2-2; D uncertain. Trimming stripped 3 bases from V and 5 bases from J, with 19 bases between. The CDR3 extends over 17 amino acids. Germline CDR1 and CDR2: LGHDT and YNNKEL (reference sequence).

The rearrangement uses TRBV19 and TRBJ1-2; unclear D gene. Germline CDR1 and CDR2: LNHDA and SQIVND (reference sequence). V lost 5 bases to trimming and J lost 2 bases, with 9 bases between them. The CDR3 is 13 residues long. DNA for the CDR3: TGTGCCAGTAGTTTGGCCTGGAACTATGGCTACACCTTC. Protein sequence: CASSLAWNYGYTF.

The gene calls are TRBV27 and TRBJ1-1; D may be TRBD1 (6 bases). Trimming took 6 bases from V and 4 from J, leaving 9 bases between them. Germline V gene data show CDR1 as MNHEY and CDR2 as SMNVEV (reference sequence). This CDR3 is 12 amino acids long. In DNA, the CDR3 is TGTGCCAGCAGCACCAGGGGCACTGAAGCTTTCTTT. It is translated as CASSTRGTEAFF.

The chain couples TRBV2 to TRBJ2-1, with D tentatively TRBD1 (5 bases). This CDR3 has 10 amino acids. V was pared by 9 bases and J by 9 bases, with 9 bases between. The V gene's germline CDR1 is SNHLY and CDR2 FYNNEI. The DNA for the CDR3 is TGTGCCAGACCTGACAGTGAGCAGTTCTTC. As protein: CARPDSEQFF.

The gene calls are TRBV28 and TRBJ2-7; 9 bases match TRBD1. J lost 5 bases, V lost 7 bases, and 9 bases had no gene match. The CDR3 length is 14 residues. The germline V gene encodes CDR1 MDHEN and CDR2 SYDVKM. The CDR3: CASISADRGHEQYF. The CDR3 DNA sequence: TGTGCCAGCATTTCTGCGGACAGGGGACACGAGCAGTACTTC.

V and J are TRBV6-1 and TRBJ1-2; tentatively, D is TRBD1 (5 bases). CDR3 length equals 14 residues. V lost 6 bases, J lost 3 bases, and 14 bases lay in between. Germline V CDR1 and CDR2: MNHNS, SASEGT. CDR3 in DNA: TGTGCCAGCAGAACACAAGGAGGGGACTATGGCTACACCTTC. Protein: CASRTQGGDYGYTF.

The chain joins TRBV15 to TRBJ2-2; unclear D gene. This CDR3 is 14 amino acids long. Trimming removed 0 bases from V and 5 bases from J, with 7 bases in between. Germline CDR1 and CDR2: LNHNV and YYDKDF (reference sequence). The CDR3 DNA is TGTGCCACCAGCAGAGAAGAGCTGACCGGGGAGCTGTTTTTT. Its translation is CATSREELTGELFF.

This clonotype came up a few times. The chain carries TRBV6-2 or TRBV6-3 and TRBJ2-2; the D is unclear. The germline gives CDR1 MNHEY, CDR2 SVGEGT. This CDR3 has 13 residues. Trimming stripped 6 bases from V and 4 bases from J, with 9 bases between. CDR3 coding DNA: TGTGCCAGCAGATCTAGGCGCACCGGGGAGCTGTTTTTT. Residues: CASRSRRTGELFF.

This chain uses TRBV7-3 with TRBJ2-1, with unresolved D. The CDR3 is 13 residues long. Between the trimmed V and J ends, which lost 6 bases and 9 bases, there was a span of 15 bases. Germline values: CDR1 SGHTA, CDR2 FQGTGA. CDR3 in DNA: TGTGCCAGCAGTAACAACCCGGACGGTGAGCAGTTCTTC. Its protein product is CASSNNPDGEQFF.